The TCR beta chain under discussion was sequenced for a study of CD8 T cells in ankylosing spondylitis. This clonotype was recorded a few times. What it binds is unknown. Overall study results and limits: Those disease-linked clones were CD8+; they were also relatively rare in peripheral blood. Certain motif variants had earlier appeared in reactive arthritis synovial fluid and blood.

Per germline, CDR1 KGHSH and CDR2 LQKENI. V shed 3 bases and J shed 1 base, with 15 bases lying between them. The CDR3 covers 16 residues. In TCRdb, the 5' RACE reads were re-called with MiXCR into one record per CDR3 protein. The data hold approximately 42,000 distinct CDR3 sequences, with about 11% observed a single time. Sequences were obtained from blood, either unsorted or a sorted T cell fraction (not recorded which). The gene calls are TRBV18 and TRBJ1-1; TRBD1 might be the D (6 bases). This clonotype was sampled from a male donor with ankylosing spondylitis or in good health (not recorded which). CDR3 loop: CASSPNTGGANTEAFF. DNA for the CDR3: TGTGCCAGCTCACCTAATACCGGGGGCGCGAACACTGAAGCTTTCTTT. Complete variable domain (other parts from reference TRBV18 and TRBJ1-1): NAGVMQNPRHLVRRRGQEARLRCSPMKGHSHVYWYRQLPEEGLKFMVYLQKENIIDESGMPKERFSAEFPKEGPSILRIQQVVRGDSAAYFCASSPNTGGANTEAFFGQGTRLTVV.